The rows below give T cell receptor beta chains drawn from one sample of a study of cytomegalovirus exposure and HLA in healthy donors. TCRdb's copy holds only in-frame clones and misses some; the assay was immunoSEQ multiplex PCR. Altogether roughly 200,000 clones are present, around 80% being singletons, with the ten largest covering roughly 0.6%. The sample comprised PBMCs. The receptors originated from a man younger than 35 in good health and CMV-seronegative. Both conserved end residues are part of each CDR3. The D gene is left open where the match is weak. Size values are once, few and many counts, or a class for expanded clones, and some rows have none.

J gene: TRBJ2-1
clone size: .
V gene: TRBV14
D gene: TRBD1
CDR3 protein: CASSQVFGLGQGILEQFF
CDR3 DNA: TGTGCCAGCAGCCAAGTTTTCGGGTTGGGACAGGGGATCCTTGAGCAGTTCTTC

J gene: TRBJ2-1
clone size: .
V gene: TRBV19
D gene: TRBD2
CDR3 protein: CASSGRESSSYNEQFF
CDR3 DNA: TGTGCCAGTAGCGGGAGGGAGTCGAGCTCCTACAATGAGCAGTTCTTC

J gene: TRBJ2-1
clone size: .
V gene: TRBV21-1
D gene: .
CDR3 protein: CASSKLDRGLNEQFF
CDR3 DNA: TGTGCCAGCAGCAAATTAGACAGGGGGCTCAATGAGCAGTTCTTC

J gene: TRBJ2-3
clone size: .
V gene: TRBV6-1
D gene: TRBD2
CDR3 protein: CASSDALAGGRDTQYF
CDR3 DNA: TGTGCCAGCAGTGACGCACTAGCGGGAGGGAGAGATACGCAGTATTTT

J gene: TRBJ2-1
clone size: .
V gene: TRBV7-9
D gene: .
CDR3 protein: CSSSYSDEQFF
CDR3 DNA: TGTTCCAGCAGCTATTCGGATGAGCAGTTCTTC

J gene: TRBJ1-2
clone size: .
V gene: TRBV6-5
D gene: TRBD1
CDR3 protein: CASSTTDRGSYGYTF
CDR3 DNA: TGTGCCAGCAGTACCACCGACAGGGGGTCCTATGGCTACACCTTC

J gene: TRBJ2-5
clone size: .
V gene: TRBV9
D gene: .
CDR3 protein: CASSPRLAVQETQYF
CDR3 DNA: TGTGCCAGCAGCCCCCGACTGGCGGTACAAGAGACCCAGTACTTC

J gene: TRBJ2-5
clone size: .
V gene: TRBV4-1
D gene: .
CDR3 protein: CASSQDSMGQAQETQYF
CDR3 DNA: TGCGCCAGCAGCCAAGATTCAATGGGACAAGCCCAAGAGACCCAGTACTTC

J gene: TRBJ2-5
clone size: .
V gene: TRBV30
D gene: TRBD2
CDR3 protein: CAWSGTSGETQYF
CDR3 DNA: TGTGCCTGGAGTGGGACTAGCGGGGAGACCCAGTACTTC

J gene: TRBJ1-2
clone size: .
V gene: TRBV23-1
D gene: .
CDR3 protein: CASSQTEVPTNYGYTF
CDR3 DNA: TGCGCCAGCAGTCAGACGGAGGTTCCGACTAACTATGGCTACACCTTC

J gene: TRBJ2-3
clone size: few
V gene: TRBV7-9
D gene: .
CDR3 protein: CASSLVYGSTDTQYF
CDR3 DNA: TGTGCCAGCAGCTTAGTATACGGGAGCACAGATACGCAGTATTTT

J gene: TRBJ2-5
clone size: .
V gene: TRBV12-5
D gene: TRBD1
CDR3 protein: CASGPDRVGETQYF
CDR3 DNA: TGTGCTAGTGGCCCGGACAGGGTTGGAGAGACCCAGTACTTC

J gene: TRBJ2-5
clone size: .
V gene: TRBV28
D gene: TRBD1
CDR3 protein: CASRPADRVETQYF
CDR3 DNA: TGTGCCAGCAGGCCCGCGGACAGGGTCGAGACCCAGTACTTC

J gene: TRBJ2-7
clone size: .
V gene: TRBV11-2
D gene: TRBD2
CDR3 protein: CASSAIAGAPYEQYF
CDR3 DNA: TGTGCCAGCAGCGCCATAGCGGGAGCGCCCTACGAGCAGTACTTC

J gene: TRBJ2-1
clone size: .
V gene: TRBV19
D gene: TRBD1
CDR3 protein: CATGGGNEQFF
CDR3 DNA: TGTGCGACAGGGGGCGGGAATGAGCAGTTCTTC

J gene: TRBJ2-7
clone size: once
V gene: TRBV30
D gene: .
CDR3 protein: CAWSIGRAYEQYF
CDR3 DNA: TGTGCCTGGAGTATCGGGAGAGCCTACGAGCAGTACTTC

J gene: TRBJ2-7
clone size: .
V gene: TRBV7-7
D gene: .
CDR3 protein: CASSLRYGTPYEQYF
CDR3 DNA: TGTGCTAGCAGCTTGAGATACGGGACACCCTACGAGCAGTACTTC

J gene: TRBJ1-1
clone size: .
V gene: TRBV7-9
D gene: .
CDR3 protein: CASSADWPGDTEAFF
CDR3 DNA: TGTGCCAGCAGCGCCGACTGGCCGGGGGACACTGAAGCTTTCTTT

J gene: TRBJ2-7
clone size: .
V gene: TRBV10-1
D gene: TRBD2
CDR3 protein: CASSESTSEAYEQYF
CDR3 DNA: TGCGCCAGCAGTGAGTCGACTAGCGAAGCCTACGAGCAGTACTTC

J gene: TRBJ2-1
clone size: .
V gene: TRBV7-2
D gene: TRBD1
CDR3 protein: CASSVRTGVSYNEQFF
CDR3 DNA: TGTGCCAGCAGCGTCAGGACAGGGGTCTCCTACAATGAGCAGTTCTTC

J gene: TRBJ1-2
clone size: .
V gene: TRBV6-5
D gene: .
CDR3 protein: CASSYSTGNYGYTF
CDR3 DNA: TGTGCCAGCAGTTACTCGACGGGGAACTATGGCTACACCTTC

J gene: TRBJ2-5
clone size: once
V gene: TRBV28
D gene: TRBD1
CDR3 protein: CASSLTGGAFPETQYF
CDR3 DNA: TGTGCCAGCAGTCTCACAGGGGGCGCCTTCCCGGAGACCCAGTACTTC

J gene: TRBJ1-1
clone size: .
V gene: TRBV6-5
D gene: .
CDR3 protein: CASSYSTVNTEAFF
CDR3 DNA: TGTGCCAGCAGTTATTCCACGGTGAACACTGAAGCTTTCTTT

J gene: TRBJ1-5
clone size: .
V gene: TRBV19
D gene: TRBD1
CDR3 protein: CASSSRTGPQPQHF
CDR3 DNA: TGTGCCAGTAGTTCACGGACAGGGCCGCAGCCCCAGCATTTT

J gene: TRBJ2-1
clone size: once
V gene: TRBV7-9
D gene: .
CDR3 protein: CASSLSQGSGEQFF
CDR3 DNA: TGTGCCAGCAGCTTATCCCAGGGGTCAGGGGAGCAGTTCTTC

J gene: TRBJ1-3
clone size: .
V gene: TRBV5-4
D gene: TRBD1
CDR3 protein: CASSRLTGIAGNTIYF
CDR3 DNA: TGTGCCAGCAGCCGACTGACAGGGATCGCTGGAAACACCATATATTTT

J gene: TRBJ2-5
clone size: .
V gene: TRBV7-7
D gene: TRBD2
CDR3 protein: CASSAGLAVQETQYF
CDR3 DNA: TGTGCTAGCAGCGCGGGACTAGCGGTCCAAGAGACCCAGTACTTC

J gene: TRBJ1-4
clone size: .
V gene: TRBV9
D gene: TRBD1
CDR3 protein: CASSFGQGNYEKLFF
CDR3 DNA: TGTGCCAGCAGCTTCGGACAGGGAAATTATGAAAAACTGTTTTTT

J gene: TRBJ2-2
clone size: few
V gene: TRBV11-2
D gene: TRBD1
CDR3 protein: CASSFVAGGDRARELFF
CDR3 DNA: TGTGCCAGCAGCTTTGTGGCAGGGGGCGACCGGGCACGGGAGCTGTTCTTT

J gene: TRBJ2-3
clone size: once
V gene: TRBV5-1
D gene: .
CDR3 protein: CASSSKDRTDTQYF
CDR3 DNA: TGCGCCAGCAGCTCTAAGGACAGAACAGATACGCAGTATTTT

J gene: TRBJ2-7
clone size: .
V gene: TRBV5-6
D gene: .
CDR3 protein: CASSLLGASPSSYEQYF
CDR3 DNA: TGTGCCAGCAGCTTGCTCGGAGCGAGCCCAAGCTCCTACGAGCAGTACTTC

J gene: TRBJ2-7
clone size: few
V gene: TRBV30
D gene: TRBD1
CDR3 protein: CAGSGTASSYEQYF
CDR3 DNA: TGTGCCGGTTCCGGGACAGCGAGCTCCTACGAGCAGTACTTC

J gene: TRBJ1-1
clone size: .
V gene: TRBV27
D gene: .
CDR3 protein: CASSSLTGVNTEAFF
CDR3 DNA: TGTGCCAGCAGTTCCCTGACAGGAGTGAACACTGAAGCTTTCTTT

J gene: TRBJ2-7
clone size: .
V gene: TRBV30
D gene: TRBD2
CDR3 protein: CAWSETSEFSYEQYF
CDR3 DNA: TGTGCCTGGAGTGAAACTAGCGAGTTCTCCTACGAGCAGTACTTC

J gene: TRBJ1-2
clone size: .
V gene: TRBV30
D gene: TRBD1
CDR3 protein: CAWSRGQVRRRYGYTF
CDR3 DNA: TGTGCCTGGAGTCGGGGACAGGTCCGGAGACGCTATGGCTACACCTTC

J gene: TRBJ2-7
clone size: .
V gene: TRBV2
D gene: TRBD1
CDR3 protein: CAATGWSYEQYF
CDR3 DNA: TGTGCCGCGACAGGGTGGTCCTACGAGCAGTACTTC

J gene: TRBJ2-5
clone size: .
V gene: TRBV7-9
D gene: TRBD2
CDR3 protein: CASNKLAGGQETQYF
CDR3 DNA: TGTGCCAGCAACAAACTAGCGGGAGGACAAGAGACCCAGTACTTC

J gene: TRBJ1-6
clone size: .
V gene: TRBV2
D gene: TRBD1
CDR3 protein: CASTMTGDSPLHF
CDR3 DNA: TGTGCCAGCACCATGACAGGGGATTCACCCCTCCACTTT

J gene: TRBJ2-1
clone size: .
V gene: TRBV28
D gene: TRBD1
CDR3 protein: CASRLRQGASPITYNEQFF
CDR3 DNA: TGTGCCAGCAGGTTAAGACAGGGGGCATCTCCCATAACATACAATGAGCAGTTCTTC

J gene: TRBJ2-1
clone size: .
V gene: TRBV2
D gene: TRBD2
CDR3 protein: CASSPGRAGGNNEQFF
CDR3 DNA: TGTGCCAGCAGCCCCGGGCGAGCGGGAGGAAACAATGAGCAGTTCTTC

J gene: TRBJ2-5
clone size: .
V gene: TRBV2
D gene: .
CDR3 protein: CASSGASQETQYF
CDR3 DNA: TGTGCCAGCAGTGGGGCATCCCAAGAGACCCAGTACTTC

J gene: TRBJ1-1
clone size: few
V gene: TRBV11-3
D gene: .
CDR3 protein: CASSLFRVRGCPEAFF
CDR3 DNA: TGTGCCAGCAGCCTCTTTCGGGTCAGGGGCTGTCCTGAAGCTTTCTTT

J gene: TRBJ2-7
clone size: .
V gene: TRBV4-1
D gene: .
CDR3 protein: CASSQPLDYEQYF
CDR3 DNA: TGCGCCAGCAGCCAACCACTAGACTACGAGCAGTACTTC

J gene: TRBJ2-6
clone size: .
V gene: TRBV5-1
D gene: TRBD1
CDR3 protein: CASSYRDRLSGANVLTF
CDR3 DNA: TGCGCCAGCAGCTACCGGGACAGATTATCTGGGGCCAACGTCCTGACTTTC

J gene: TRBJ2-1
clone size: .
V gene: TRBV6-5
D gene: .
CDR3 protein: CASRAVLGGEQFF
CDR3 DNA: TGTGCCAGCAGGGCCGTTTTGGGGGGTGAGCAGTTCTTC

J gene: TRBJ2-4
clone size: .
V gene: TRBV7-2
D gene: TRBD2
CDR3 protein: CASSSGLASGRENIQYF
CDR3 DNA: TGTGCCAGCAGCTCTGGACTCGCTAGCGGGAGAGAAAACATTCAGTACTTC

J gene: TRBJ2-7
clone size: .
V gene: TRBV6-5
D gene: TRBD2
CDR3 protein: CASSYSSGGSSYEQYF
CDR3 DNA: TGTGCCAGCAGTTACTCGAGCGGCGGGAGTTCATACGAGCAGTACTTC

J gene: TRBJ2-7
clone size: once
V gene: TRBV18
D gene: TRBD1
CDR3 protein: CASSPPGQGYEQYF
CDR3 DNA: TGTGCCAGCTCACCACCCGGACAGGGCTACGAGCAGTACTTC

J gene: TRBJ2-1
clone size: .
V gene: TRBV6-1
D gene: .
CDR3 protein: CASRARESSYNEQFF
CDR3 DNA: TGTGCCAGCAGGGCACGGGAGAGCTCCTACAATGAGCAGTTCTTC

J gene: TRBJ2-3
clone size: .
V gene: TRBV9
D gene: TRBD2
CDR3 protein: CASGLAGGSTDTQYF
CDR3 DNA: TGTGCCAGCGGACTAGCGGGAGGGTCCACAGATACGCAGTATTTT

J gene: TRBJ2-2
clone size: .
V gene: TRBV5-1
D gene: .
CDR3 protein: CASQAIQEGTGELFF
CDR3 DNA: TGCGCCAGCCAAGCCATCCAGGAGGGGACCGGGGAGCTGTTTTTT

J gene: TRBJ1-2
clone size: .
V gene: TRBV27
D gene: .
CDR3 protein: CASSSWGSGGYTF
CDR3 DNA: TGTGCCAGCAGTTCGTGGGGAAGCGGTGGCTACACCTTC

J gene: TRBJ2-1
clone size: .
V gene: TRBV11-3
D gene: .
CDR3 protein: CASSLSGANEQFF
CDR3 DNA: TGTGCCAGTAGCTTATCAGGGGCCAATGAGCAGTTCTTC

J gene: TRBJ1-3
clone size: .
V gene: TRBV15
D gene: TRBD1
CDR3 protein: CATQIDRDPGNTIYF
CDR3 DNA: TGTGCCACCCAAATTGACAGGGACCCTGGAAACACCATATATTTT

J gene: TRBJ2-7
clone size: .
V gene: TRBV5-1
D gene: TRBD1
CDR3 protein: CASSLGTGSHEQYF
CDR3 DNA: TGCGCCAGCAGCTTGGGGACAGGGTCCCACGAGCAGTACTTC

J gene: TRBJ1-1
clone size: once
V gene: TRBV29-1
D gene: .
CDR3 protein: CSVDGGINTEAFF
CDR3 DNA: TGCAGCGTTGATGGGGGGATAAACACTGAAGCTTTCTTT

J gene: TRBJ2-7
clone size: .
V gene: TRBV7-9
D gene: TRBD2
CDR3 protein: CASSLLLAGDSYEQYF
CDR3 DNA: TGTGCCAGCAGCTTGCTCCTAGCGGGGGACTCCTACGAGCAGTACTTC

J gene: TRBJ2-5
clone size: once
V gene: TRBV7-9
D gene: .
CDR3 protein: CASSRTGMRETQYF
CDR3 DNA: TGTGCCAGCAGCCGCACAGGGATGCGAGAGACCCAGTACTTC

J gene: TRBJ2-7
clone size: once
V gene: TRBV7-3
D gene: .
CDR3 protein: CASASGGGYEQYF
CDR3 DNA: TGTGCCAGCGCTTCTGGCGGCGGTTACGAGCAGTACTTC

J gene: TRBJ2-7
clone size: .
V gene: TRBV4-1
D gene: TRBD1
CDR3 protein: CASSPPPGQGAYEQYF
CDR3 DNA: TGCGCCAGCAGCCCACCCCCGGGACAGGGGGCCTACGAGCAGTACTTC